A single sample is the source of the 4 T cell receptor beta chains below, sequenced in a study of cytomegalovirus exposure and HLA in healthy donors. Clones were sequenced by immunoSEQ multiplex PCR, and TCRdb holds only the in-frame ones, with some missing. Of 110,000 to 150,000 clones in the sample, 80% to 90% were seen once. The sequencing input was PBMCs. The receptors shown here come from a man between 18 and 35 years old in good health and CMV-seronegative.

The V call is TRBV21-1, the J call TRBJ1-2; the DNA was not used to check the table's D call, TRBD1. TRBV21-1 has pseudogene status. CDR3 length: 16 amino acids. The CDR3 DNA reads as TGTGCCAGCAGCAAAGCCGTACCAGGGTGTAACTATGGCTACACCTTC. This sequence encodes CASSKAVPGCNYGYTF.

This clone showed up just a few times. The chain couples TRBV30 to TRBJ2-7; TRBD1 aligns across 9 bases. There are 13 residues in the CDR3. Per the germline V gene, CDR1 is GTSNPN and CDR2 is SVGIG (reference sequence). Trimming cost V 4 bases and J 5 bases; bases outside gene matches: 6. This chain's CDR3 is CAWTRQGDNEQYF. The CDR3 DNA reads TGTGCCTGGACCCGACAGGGGGACAACGAGCAGTACTTC.

This chain connects TRBV29-1 to TRBJ1-5; the D gene is possibly TRBD1 (5 bases). V shed 5 bases and J shed 6 bases, with 17 bases lying between them. There are 14 residues in the CDR3. Germline V lookup: CDR1 SQVTM, CDR2 ANQGSEA. The CDR3 nucleotides read TGCAGCGTTACGCTGGCAGGGATGATTCAGCCCCAGCATTTT. This gives the protein CSVTLAGMIQPQHF.

This chain's CDR3 is CASTQSVTGVDGYTF. CDR3 nucleotide sequence: TGTGCCAGTACCCAGAGCGTGACAGGGGTAGATGGCTACACCTTC. V gene TRBV19 combines with J gene TRBJ1-2; 8 nucleotides agree with TRBD1. Germline lookup yields CDR1 LNHDA and CDR2 SQIVND (reference sequence). The length of the CDR3 is 15 residues. V gave up 7 bases and J gave up 6 bases; unmatched junction bases: 13. The variable domain in full, completed from reference TRBV19 and TRBJ1-2, reads DGGITQSPKYLFRKEGQNVTLSCEQNLNHDAMYWYRQDPGQGLRLIYYSQIVNDFQKGDIAEGYSVSREKKESFPLTVTSAQKNPTAFYLCASTQSVTGVDGYTFGSGTRLTVV.